This T cell receptor (beta chain) appears in the sequencing data of a study of T cells after yellow fever vaccination. For the study at large: With SMART-Seq v4 Ultra Low Input, the fractions containing low cell numbers were prepared.

The V gene's germline CDR1 is WSHSY and CDR2 SAAADI. Trimming pared 6 bases from V and 0 bases from J, leaving 12 bases between. CDR3 size: 14 residues. There are a few counts of this clonotype. Antigen specificity is unknown. Overall study results and limits: Abundant bulk-derived clonotypes could contaminate FACS-sorted repertoires. The secondary response was weaker but peaked faster, day 5 versus 15.

The TCR cDNA carried a universal primer site and UMIs from 5'RACE template switching. TCRdb ran MiXCR on the 5' RACE reads and lists one entry per CDR3 protein. This sample has hundreds of thousands of distinct CDR3 sequences, with 20% to 25% found just once. V usage is TRBV10-2 and J usage is TRBJ2-7, with D possibly matching TRBD1 (6 bases). The TCR originated in a man between 18 and 29 years old who received the YFV17D yellow fever vaccine. The sequencing here drew on PBMCs, taken approximately 22 days after the first yellow fever vaccination. This CDR3 reads CASRRRTDSYEQYF. The DNA of the CDR3 is TGCGCCAGCAGAAGAAGGACAGACTCCTACGAGCAGTACTTC.